One and the same sample provided the 14 T cell receptor beta chains below, sequenced in a study of T cell repertoires in MIS-A myocarditis (dated by TCRdb to the early 2020s). Receptor amplification or capture employed the immunoSEQ multiplex PCR assay. In TCRdb, the immuneACCESS table is reduced to in-frame sequences with V and J assigned. These tables do not hold every clone; where another copy was compared, an unresolved V gene accounts for under half, and the others remain unexplained. The sample has about 11,000 clones on record, 75% to 85% of them singletons. The ten largest clones represent approximately 28% of the sample. Sequencing was performed on right ventricle heart tissue obtained at autopsy. The sample's cell subset or site label is to be understood as: cardiac tissue sample (left or right ventricle, interventricular septum, or pericardium). These receptors all stem from a man between 18 and 35 years old with fulminant myocarditis from multisystem inflammatory syndrome in adults (MIS-A) after COVID-19.

The chain recombines TRBV28 with TRBJ1-3; the D gene is possibly TRBD1 (5 bases). Germline CDR1 reads MDHEN; CDR2 reads SYDVKM. This CDR3 is built from 14 residues. Trimming cost V 1 base and J 2 bases, with 6 bases left between them. The CDR3 region is CASSLLGAGNTIYF. DNA of the CDR3: TGTGCCAGCAGTTTATTGGGGGCTGGAAACACCATATATTTT.

The chain is built from TRBV4-1 and TRBJ1-4; 7 nucleotides align to TRBD1. The V gene's germline CDR1 is MGHRA and CDR2 YSYEKL. This CDR3 has 15 amino acids. V trimming: 1 base; J trimming: 7 bases; junction bases outside the gene matches: 6. CDR3: CASSQGRGEGEKLFF. For the CDR3, the DNA is TGCGCCAGCAGCCAAGGCAGGGGGGAAGGTGAAAAACTGTTTTTT.

The V gene is TRBV27, the J gene TRBJ2-5, with 8 bases that match TRBD1. The CDR3 runs 16 residues. Germline V gene lookup returns CDR1 MNHEY and CDR2 SMNVEV (reference sequence). V was clipped by 10 bases and J by 7 bases; unmatched bases: 20. CDR3 loop: CATRPSTGAPIWTQYF. CDR3 coding DNA: TGTGCCACCAGACCTTCGACAGGGGCCCCAATTTGGACCCAGTACTTC.

The chain is built from TRBV2 and TRBJ2-7; D tentatively fits TRBD1 or TRBD2 (6 bases each). CDR1 SNHLY and CDR2 FYNNEI come from the germline V gene. Trimming cost V 3 bases and J 0 bases, with 9 bases left between them. CDR3 length: 14 residues. For the CDR3, the DNA is TGTGCCAGCAGTGATGGGGGGCTCTCCTACGAGCAGTACTTC. It yields the protein CASSDGGLSYEQYF.

This clone was seen a handful of times. The chain combines TRBV7-9 with TRBJ2-7; D gene ambiguous. There are 12 residues in the CDR3. CDR1 is SEHNR and CDR2 is FQNEAQ in the germline V gene (reference sequence). V was pared by 3 bases and J by 4 bases, with 7 bases between. The CDR3 coding sequence is TGTGCCAGCAGCTTTCAACGGTACGAGCAGTACTTC. Translation gives CASSFQRYEQYF.

This chain links TRBV6-5 with TRBJ1-2; D is undetermined. Trimming took 0 bases from V and 8 from J, leaving 13 bases between them. Germline V lookup: CDR1 MNHEY, CDR2 SVGAGI. The length of the CDR3 is 14 residues. The CDR3 DNA follows: TGTGCCAGCAGTTACTCTCCCCCACTCGCCGGCTACACCTTC. Translating it yields CASSYSPPLAGYTF.

The chain carries TRBV5-4 and TRBJ2-5; perhaps TRBD1 as D (6 bases). V was trimmed by 4 bases and J by 5 bases, leaving 12 bases between them. CDR1 and CDR2 from the germline V gene are SGHNT and YYREEE (reference sequence). CDR3 length: 13 amino acids. CDR3 DNA: TGTGCCAGCAGCCCCACAGGGTACGAGACCCAGTACTTC. Encoded protein: CASSPTGYETQYF.

The chain couples TRBV18 to TRBJ1-1; D unclear. Germline CDR1 and CDR2: KGHSH and LQKENI. V was trimmed by 2 bases and J by 4 bases, leaving 14 bases between them. The CDR3 has 15 residues. CDR3 amino acids: CASSPFSPESTEAFF. Here the CDR3 DNA reads TGTGCCAGCTCACCATTTTCACCTGAAAGCACTGAAGCTTTCTTT.

The chain has TRBV9 and TRBJ1-2; D is unresolved. Germline V gene sequence: CDR1 SGDLS, CDR2 YYNGEE. The CDR3 runs to 15 residues. V lost 4 bases and J 0 bases, leaving 13 bases between the germline ends. DNA of the CDR3: TGTGCCAGCAGCCGCAGGACGCAGGCTAACTATGGCTACACCTTC. Its translation: CASSRRTQANYGYTF.

The chain carries TRBV7-2 and TRBJ2-6; D is undetermined. Germline V lookup: CDR1 SGHTA, CDR2 FQGNSA. There are 16 residues in the CDR3. With 0 bases removed from V and 0 bases from J, the gap between germline ends came to 6 bases. The CDR3, as DNA: TGTGCCAGCAGCTTAGCATGGTACTCTGGGGCCAACGTCCTGACTTTC. Translating gives CASSLAWYSGANVLTF. The full variable domain, with the rest looked up from reference TRBV7-2 and TRBJ2-6, is GAGVSQSPSNKVTEKGKDVELRCDPISGHTALYWYRQSLGQGLEFLIYFQGNSAPDKSGLPSDRFSAERTGGSVSTLTIQRTQQEDSAVYLCASSLAWYSGANVLTFGAGSRLTVL.

In DNA, the CDR3 is TGTGCCAGCAGCTCAAGCTCCCCCGGATTTTCCTACGAGCAGTACTTC. Translation gives CASSSSSPGFSYEQYF. The chain is built from TRBV7-2 and TRBJ2-7; unclear D gene. This CDR3 comprises 16 residues. The V gene's germline CDR1 is SGHTA and CDR2 FQGNSA. Between the trimmed V and J ends, which lost 4 bases and 1 base, there was a span of 17 bases.

This chain joins TRBV30 and TRBJ1-5, with unresolved D. The CDR3 runs 18 residues. V was cut by 4 bases and J by 2 bases, with 24 bases left in between. The germline V gene encodes CDR1 GTSNPN and CDR2 SVGIG (reference sequence). The DNA for the CDR3 is TGTGCCTGGACATCCTACCACAGCGACCCGTATGGCAATCAGCCCCAGCATTTT. Protein: CAWTSYHSDPYGNQPQHF.

The V and J genes are TRBV5-6 and TRBJ2-4; D remains unclear. The CDR3 consists of 16 residues. The V gene's germline CDR1 is SGHDT and CDR2 YYEEEE. V was cut by 0 bases and J by 0 bases, with 10 bases left in between. In DNA, the CDR3 is TGTGCCAGCAGCTTGGCCTCCCAGCTAGCCAAAAACATTCAGTACTTC. It translates to CASSLASQLAKNIQYF.

The genes are TRBV14 and TRBJ1-1; TRBD1 matches 8 bases. Germline assignment: CDR1 SGHDN and CDR2 FVKESK. Germline trimming cut 1 base from V and 4 bases from J; bases unmatched to any gene: 5. The CDR3 has 15 residues. The CDR3 reads CASSQVRGPGTEAFF. CDR3 bases: TGTGCCAGCAGCCAAGTCAGGGGGCCGGGCACTGAAGCTTTCTTT. Complete variable domain (other parts from reference TRBV14 and TRBJ1-1): EAGVTQFPSHSVIEKGQTVTLRCDPISGHDNLYWYRRVMGKEIKFLLHFVKESKQDESGMPNNRFLAERTGGTYSTLKVQPAELEDSGVYFCASSQVRGPGTEAFFGQGTRLTVV.